The next 32 T cell receptor beta chains were all read from a single sample in a study of blood T cell repertoires in COVID-19. TCRdb's copy holds only in-frame clones and misses some; the assay was immunoSEQ multiplex PCR. There are about 46,000 clones in the sample; over 80% occur only once, and less than 8.5% lies in the top ten. The sequenced sample was peripheral blood. These receptors all come from a man aged 50 or older with acute or convalescent COVID-19.

The rearrangement uses TRBV7-3 and TRBJ1-1, with D perhaps matching TRBD1 (6 bases). The CDR3 consists of 15 residues. Germline V gene sequence: CDR1 SGHTA, CDR2 FQGTGA. V shed 5 bases and J shed 1 base, with 14 bases lying between them. The CDR3 loop is CASSDDGTPNTEAFF. The DNA of the CDR3 is TGTGCCAGCAGCGACGACGGGACACCGAACACTGAAGCTTTCTTT.

The chain uses TRBV14 and TRBJ2-7, with TRBD2 matching over 7 bases. This CDR3 is built from 16 residues. Per germline, CDR1 SGHDN and CDR2 FVKESK. J gave up 2 bases and V 1 base, and 8 bases lay outside the gene matches. CDR3 in amino acids: CASSQGGGRGTYEQYF. The CDR3 DNA is TGTGCCAGCAGCCAAGGGGGAGGGCGGGGGACCTACGAGCAGTACTTC.

This clone was recorded only once. The chain carries TRBV5-1 and TRBJ2-6, with unresolved D. The CDR3 has 14 amino acids. V shed 2 bases and J shed 1 base, with 4 bases lying between them. CDR1 is SGHRS and CDR2 is YFSETQ in the germline V gene. CDR3 nucleotides: TGCGCCAGCAGCTTTCAGTCTGGGGCCAACGTCCTGACTTTC. It yields the protein CASSFQSGANVLTF.

This chain connects TRBV9 to TRBJ1-3; D is uncertain. The V gene lost 7 bases and the J gene lost 3 bases, with 11 bases spanning the gap. Germline CDR1 reads SGDLS; CDR2 reads YYNGEE. This CDR3 is 13 amino acids long. The CDR3 DNA reads as TGTGCCAGCTCCCAGGTGGTTGGAAACACCATATATTTT. It yields the protein CASSQVVGNTIYF.

The V call is TRBV7-8, the J call TRBJ1-4, with D maybe TRBD1 (5 bases). Germline CDR1 is SGHVS and CDR2 is FQNEAQ. V lost 1 base and J lost 10, with 16 bases in between. The CDR3 is made up of 15 amino acids. The CDR3 is CASSLDSPPRGKLFF. In DNA, the CDR3 is TGTGCCAGCAGCTTAGATAGTCCCCCAAGGGGAAAACTGTTTTTT.

J is TRBJ2-7 and V is TRBV6-5, with TRBD1 as a possible D gene (6 bases). Per the germline V gene, CDR1 is MNHEY and CDR2 is SVGAGI. Trimming took 2 bases from V and 4 from J, leaving 12 bases between them. This CDR3 has 14 residues. CDR3 nucleotides: TGTGCCAGCAGTTACACAGGGCTTAGGTACGAGCAGTACTTC. Translation gives CASSYTGLRYEQYF.

The chain employs TRBV9 and TRBJ1-2, with D possibly being TRBD1 (6 bases). V lost 0 bases and J lost 3, with 12 bases in between. Per the germline V gene, CDR1 is SGDLS and CDR2 is YYNGEE. CDR3 length equals 15 residues. The CDR3 DNA follows: TGTGCCAGCAGCGTAGCAGCGGGGGGCGACTATGGCTACACCTTC. It specifies CASSVAAGGDYGYTF.

The rearrangement links TRBV6-1 to TRBJ2-2, with 10 bases that match TRBD1. Trimming at V came to 1 base and at J to 5 bases, leaving 10 bases not matched to a gene. CDR3 length: 18 amino acids. Germline loops: CDR1 MNHNS, CDR2 SASEGT. The CDR3 DNA sequence: TGTGCCAGCAGTGAAGAATTTGGGACAGGGGCGTCTACCGGGGAGCTGTTTTTT. It yields the protein CASSEEFGTGASTGELFF.

The chain carries TRBV5-1 and TRBJ1-1; 11 bases match TRBD1. Unmatched junction bases numbered 16, after V lost 2 bases and J lost 1 base. The CDR3 is made up of 20 amino acids. The germline V gene has CDR1 SGHRS and CDR2 YFSETQ. The CDR3 DNA reads TGCGCCAGCAGCTTAGGAATAAAAATTCCGGGACAGGGGGAGAACACTGAAGCTTTCTTT. It encodes CASSLGIKIPGQGENTEAFF. Variable domain in full (rest from reference TRBV5-1 and TRBJ1-1): KAGVTQTPRYLIKTRGQQVTLSCSPISGHRSVSWYQQTPGQGLQFLFEYFSETQRNKGNFPGRFSGRQFSNSRSEMNVSTLELGDSALYLCASSLGIKIPGQGENTEAFFGQGTRLTVV.

This clone was recorded once. The chain combines TRBV11-2 with TRBJ1-1; maybe TRBD1 (6 bases). The V end lost 5 bases, the J end lost 6 bases, and 22 bases lay between the germline ends. This CDR3 contains 16 residues. Per germline, CDR1 SGHAT and CDR2 FQNNGV. This CDR3 is CASSRTNLQGSPEAFF. The CDR3 region has the DNA TGTGCCAGCAGCCGTACAAACCTACAGGGTAGCCCTGAAGCTTTCTTT.

The rearrangement links TRBV4-3 to TRBJ2-5, with a tentative D call TRBD2 (5 bases). Germline V gene data show CDR1 as LGHNA and CDR2 as YSLEER. V dropped 0 bases and J dropped 5 bases, with 13 bases sitting between them. This CDR3 comprises 15 residues. This CDR3 is CASSQDLRAWETQYF. The DNA for the CDR3 is TGCGCCAGCAGCCAAGATCTGAGGGCGTGGGAGACCCAGTACTTC.

The V and J genes are TRBV3-1 (or the pseudogene TRBV3-2) and TRBJ1-2; weak D call: TRBD1 (5 bases). The germline CDR1 and CDR2 sequences are LGHDT and YNNKEL (reference sequence). V gave up 2 bases and J gave up 8 bases, with 9 bases separating them. The CDR3 sequence is 12 residues long. CDR3 bases: TGTGCCAGCAGCCAACCAAACAGGGGCTACACCTTC. This encodes CASSQPNRGYTF.

This sequence joins TRBV21-1 and TRBJ2-7; the table's D gene call, TRBD2, was not cross checked with the DNA. TRBV21-1 is labeled a pseudogene. The CDR3 spans 14 residues. The DNA of the CDR3 is TGTGCCAGCAGCAAGAACCCTAGCTCCTACGAGCAGTACTTC. Its translation: CASSKNPSSYEQYF.

This chain links TRBV27 with TRBJ1-2; 10 bases map to TRBD1. Germline assignment: CDR1 MNHEY and CDR2 SMNVEV (reference sequence). CDR3 size: 18 residues. V lost 5 bases and J lost 0; bases outside the gene matches: 12. In DNA form, the CDR3 reads TGTGCCAGCAGTGCGGCCATGGGACAGGGGAAGGCTAACTATGGCTACACCTTC. As protein: CASSAAMGQGKANYGYTF.

This clone has a single count. V gene TRBV20-1 combines with J gene TRBJ2-1, with 13 nucleotides matching TRBD2. The junction had 9 bases not matched to a gene; V was cut back by 3 bases and J by 10 bases. Germline assignment: CDR1 DFQATT and CDR2 SNEGSKA (reference sequence). The CDR3 sequence is 15 residues long. CDR3 amino acids: CSASRTSGGFREQFF. As DNA, the CDR3 is TGCAGTGCTAGTCGGACTAGCGGGGGTTTTCGAGAGCAGTTCTTC.

This sequence joins TRBV10-3 and TRBJ2-3; 7 nucleotides align to TRBD2. Trimming took 7 bases from V and 0 from J; bases not matched to a gene: 4. The CDR3 has 14 amino acids. CDR1 and CDR2 (germline): ENHRY, SYGVKD. The CDR3 loop is CAITREGSTDTQYF. DNA of the CDR3: TGTGCCATCACGAGGGAGGGTAGCACAGATACGCAGTATTTT.

V gene TRBV28 combines with J gene TRBJ2-3, with D perhaps matching TRBD2 (5 bases). The CDR3 length is 15 residues. Looked up from germline, CDR1 is MDHEN and CDR2 is SYDVKM. V shed 4 bases and J shed 0 bases, with 11 bases lying between them. CDR3 sequence: CASSWRADSTDTQYF. Written as DNA, the CDR3 is TGTGCCAGCAGTTGGCGAGCGGACAGCACAGATACGCAGTATTTT.

V usage is TRBV5-5 and J usage is TRBJ1-2; TRBD1 aligns across 7 bases. The CDR3 has 14 residues. With V trimmed by 4 bases and J by 3 bases, 6 bases remained unmatched. Germline V lookup: CDR1 SGHKS, CDR2 YYEKEE (reference sequence). The CDR3 bases are TGTGCCAGCAGCCTGGGGCAGGGGGACTATGGCTACACCTTC. It translates to CASSLGQGDYGYTF. Drawing the rest from reference TRBV5-5 and TRBJ1-2, the complete variable domain is DAGVTQSPTHLIKTRGQQVTLRCSPISGHKSVSWYQQVLGQGPQFIFQYYEKEERGRGNFPDRFSARQFPNYSSELNVNALLLGDSALYLCASSLGQGDYGYTFGSGTRLTVV.

The chain joins TRBV4-3 to TRBJ1-2; D uncertain. This CDR3 is 15 amino acids long. The germline gives CDR1 LGHNA, CDR2 YSLEER. With 0 bases removed from V and 8 bases from J, the gap between germline ends came to 16 bases. The CDR3 region has the DNA TGCGCCAGCAGCCAAGAAAGTGGAAACGGGATGGGCTACACCTTC. Its protein is CASSQESGNGMGYTF.

The rearrangement uses TRBV21-1 and TRBJ2-5; the table's D call TRBD1 went unverified against the DNA. TRBV21-1 is a pseudogene locus. The CDR3 spans 11 residues. The CDR3 spells CASSHKETQYF. The DNA of the CDR3 is TGTGCCAGCAGCCACAAAGAGACCCAGTACTTC.

The J gene is TRBJ1-5, the V gene TRBV2; no reliable D call. CDR1 and CDR2 from the germline V gene are SNHLY and FYNNEI. The length of the CDR3 is 12 residues. CDR3: CARGGPDQPQHF. The CDR3 DNA is TGTGCACGAGGAGGGCCGGATCAGCCCCAGCATTTT. Supplemented by reference TRBV2 and TRBJ1-5, the full variable domain reads EPEVTQTPSHQVTQMGQEVILRCVPISNHLYFYWYRQILGQKVEFLVSFYNNEISEKSEIFDDQFSVERPDGSNFTLKIRSTKLEDSAMYFCARGGPDQPQHFGDGTRLSIL.

The rearrangement uses TRBV9 and TRBJ2-2; tentatively, D is TRBD1 (6 bases). The V end was cut by 0 bases, the J end by 0 bases, with 6 bases between. There are 15 residues in the CDR3. Germline CDR1 SGDLS, CDR2 YYNGEE. The CDR3 region is CASSVGTANTGELFF. The CDR3 DNA is TGTGCCAGCAGCGTAGGGACAGCGAACACCGGGGAGCTGTTTTTT.

The chain carries TRBV6-2 or TRBV6-3 and TRBJ1-1, with TRBD1 as a possible D gene (6 bases). The CDR3 is 15 residues long. Trimming stripped 2 bases from V and 0 bases from J, with 10 bases between. From germline, CDR1 is MNHEY and CDR2 SVGEGT. The DNA for the CDR3 is TGTGCCAGCAGTTACGACGGGGACATGAACACTGAAGCTTTCTTT. This sequence encodes CASSYDGDMNTEAFF.

The V gene is TRBV7-8, the J gene TRBJ1-5; D is undetermined. Germline values: CDR1 SGHVS, CDR2 FQNEAQ. Trimming shortened V by 0 bases and J by 0 bases, and 12 bases separated the two germline ends. There are 17 residues in the CDR3. CDR3 nucleotides: TGTGCCAGCAGCTTAGCGGCGGCAAGTTATAGCAATCAGCCCCAGCATTTT. Translation: CASSLAAASYSNQPQHF.

The chain employs TRBV18 and TRBJ2-7; 9 nucleotides match TRBD2. Trimming took 0 bases from V and 4 from J; bases not matched to a gene: 4. CDR1 and CDR2 (germline): KGHSH, LQKENI. This CDR3 contains 15 residues. The CDR3 sequence: CASSPPGSGSYEQYF. CDR3 bases: TGTGCCAGCTCACCACCGGGTAGCGGGAGTTACGAGCAGTACTTC.

As for this clone: This CDR3 is also generated by other DNA sequences in the sample. The V gene is TRBV5-1, the J gene TRBJ2-7; TRBD2 matches 12 bases. The V segment lost 3 bases and the J segment 3 bases; nucleotides outside the gene matches: 4. This CDR3 has 15 residues. Germline CDR1 is SGHRS and CDR2 is YFSETQ. Here the CDR3 DNA reads TGCGCCAGCAGCTGGACTAGCGGGACTATCTACGAGCAGTACTTC. It codes for CASSWTSGTIYEQYF.

V and J are TRBV19 and TRBJ1-4, with a weak D call TRBD1 (5 bases). This CDR3 contains 18 residues. Per the germline V gene, CDR1 is LNHDA and CDR2 is SQIVND (reference sequence). Deletions cut 4 bases from V and 7 bases from J, with 25 bases between. CDR3 amino acids: CASSTPQVGGVYAEKLFF. CDR3 in DNA: TGTGCCAGTAGTACCCCCCAGGTCGGGGGTGTGTATGCTGAAAAACTGTTTTTT.

This clone appeared a single time. This sequence joins TRBV6-5 and TRBJ1-4; TRBD1 matches at 8 bases. CDR3 length: 15 residues. V lost 6 bases and J lost 8; bases outside the gene matches: 11. Germline CDR1 and CDR2: MNHEY and SVGAGI. Here the CDR3 DNA reads TGTGCCAGCAGGCCAACCGGGACAGGAGTGGAAAAACTGTTTTTT. Its protein product is CASRPTGTGVEKLFF.

In its sample, this clone was seen a few times. This rearrangement joins TRBV19 to TRBJ1-2; D is possibly TRBD1 (5 bases). The CDR3 extends over 15 amino acids. Germline values: CDR1 LNHDA, CDR2 SQIVND (reference sequence). V lost 7 bases and J 7 bases, leaving 22 bases between the germline ends. CDR3 DNA: TGTGCCAGTAAATGGCTTGGCGTGGGGCCACTTGGCTACACCTTC. It yields the protein CASKWLGVGPLGYTF.

CDR3: CASSQGLAGWYEQYF. CDR3 nucleotide sequence: TGCGCCAGCAGCCAAGGGCTAGCTGGGTGGTACGAGCAGTACTTC. This rearrangement joins TRBV4-3 to TRBJ2-7; D may be TRBD2 (5 bases). Trimming took off 1 base at V and 4 bases at J, with 14 bases between the two ends. The CDR3 loop spans 15 amino acids. Per the germline V gene, CDR1 is LGHNA and CDR2 is YSLEER.

As DNA, the CDR3 is TGTGCCAGCTCACCGGCACCAGGGTGGTCAATTTACGGCGCTAACTATGGCTACACCTTC. Translation gives CASSPAPGWSIYGANYGYTF. The rearrangement uses TRBV18 and TRBJ1-2; possibly TRBD1 for D (5 bases). V gave up 3 bases and J gave up 0 bases, with 26 bases separating them. The CDR3 length is 20 residues. Looked up from germline, CDR1 is KGHSH and CDR2 is LQKENI.

V is TRBV6-1 and J is TRBJ1-4; 8 bases line up with TRBD1. This CDR3 is 15 amino acids long. Trimming at V came to 1 base and at J to 8 bases, leaving 6 bases not matched to a gene. Per the germline V gene, CDR1 is MNHNS and CDR2 is SASEGT. In DNA, the CDR3 is TGTGCCAGCAGTGAAGGGGGACAGGTTGGGGAAAAACTGTTTTTT. This translates into CASSEGGQVGEKLFF.